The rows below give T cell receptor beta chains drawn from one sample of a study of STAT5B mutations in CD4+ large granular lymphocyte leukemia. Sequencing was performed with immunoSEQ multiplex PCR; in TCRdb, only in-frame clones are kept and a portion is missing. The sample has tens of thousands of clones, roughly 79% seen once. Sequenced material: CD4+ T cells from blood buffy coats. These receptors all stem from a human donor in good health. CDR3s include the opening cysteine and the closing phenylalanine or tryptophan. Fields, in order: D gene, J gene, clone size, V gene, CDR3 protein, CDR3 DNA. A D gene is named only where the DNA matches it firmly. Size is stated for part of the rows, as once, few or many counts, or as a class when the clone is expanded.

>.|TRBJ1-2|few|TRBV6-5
CASSYSGPRGYTF
TGTGCCAGCAGTTACTCGGGACCGCGTGGCTACACCTTC
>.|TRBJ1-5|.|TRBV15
CATSRDLQFNQPQHF
TGTGCCACCAGCAGAGATTTACAGTTCAATCAGCCCCAGCATTTT
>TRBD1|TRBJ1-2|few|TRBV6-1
CAIPGQYAGYTF
TGTGCCATACCGGGACAGTATGCTGGCTACACCTTC
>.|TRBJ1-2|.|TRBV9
CASSLGTYGYTF
TGTGCCAGCAGCTTAGGGACGTATGGCTACACCTTC
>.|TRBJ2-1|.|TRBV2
CASTLDRYNEQFF
TGTGCCAGCACCCTCGACAGATACAATGAGCAGTTCTTC
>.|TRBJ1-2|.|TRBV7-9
CASSPMEGRDYGYTF
TGTGCCAGCAGCCCCATGGAAGGGAGGGACTATGGCTACACCTTC
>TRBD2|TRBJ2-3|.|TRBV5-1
CASSSRTSADTQYF
TGCGCCAGCAGCTCTAGGACTAGTGCAGATACGCAGTATTTT
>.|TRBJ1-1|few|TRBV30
CAWSVRGNTEAFF
TGTGCCTGGAGTGTACGGGGAAACACTGAAGCTTTCTTT
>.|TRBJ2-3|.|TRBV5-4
CASSFAEGSDTQYF
TGTGCCAGCAGCTTTGCGGAGGGGTCCGATACGCAGTATTTT
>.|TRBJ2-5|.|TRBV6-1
CASSEWGGETQYF
TGTGCCAGCAGTGAATGGGGTGGGGAGACCCAGTACTTC
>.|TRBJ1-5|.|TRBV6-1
CASSAMGGEGQPQHF
TGTGCCAGCAGCGCCATGGGGGGCGAGGGTCAGCCCCAGCATTTT
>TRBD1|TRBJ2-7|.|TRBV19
CASSGTGYARPEQYF
TGTGCCAGTAGTGGGACAGGCTACGCCCGCCCCGAGCAGTACTTC
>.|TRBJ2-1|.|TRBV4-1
CASSQASADNEQFF
TGCGCCAGCAGCCAAGCTTCGGCAGACAATGAGCAGTTCTTC
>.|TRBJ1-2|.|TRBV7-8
CASSLGGREGYTF
TGTGCCAGCAGCTTAGGGGGGCGAGAAGGCTACACCTTC
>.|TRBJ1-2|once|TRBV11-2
CASSLEVNRVRDGYTF
TGTGCCAGCAGCTTAGAAGTTAACAGGGTTAGAGATGGCTACACCTTC
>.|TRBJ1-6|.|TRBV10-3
CAISEGQNSNSPLHF
TGTGCCATCAGTGAGGGACAGAACTCCAATTCACCCCTCCACTTT
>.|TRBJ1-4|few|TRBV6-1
CASSAILELFF
TGTGCCAGCAGTGCCATTTTAGAACTGTTTTTT
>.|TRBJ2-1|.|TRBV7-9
CASSPGPSNEQFF
TGTGCCAGCAGCCCTGGACCGTCTAATGAGCAGTTCTTC
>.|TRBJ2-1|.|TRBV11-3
CASSSTRINEQFF
TGTGCCAGCAGCTCGACAAGAATTAATGAGCAGTTCTTC
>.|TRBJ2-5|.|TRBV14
CASSHRQPGETQYF
TGTGCCAGCAGCCATAGACAGCCAGGAGAGACCCAGTACTTC
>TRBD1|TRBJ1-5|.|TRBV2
CASSETGGNQPQHF
TGTGCCAGCAGCGAGACAGGGGGCAATCAGCCCCAGCATTTT
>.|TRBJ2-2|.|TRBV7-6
CASRGTAGELFF
TGTGCCAGCAGGGGGACGGCCGGGGAGCTGTTTTTT
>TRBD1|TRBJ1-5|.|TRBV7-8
CASSKTGGADQPQHF
TGTGCCAGCAGCAAGACAGGGGGCGCGGATCAGCCCCAGCATTTT
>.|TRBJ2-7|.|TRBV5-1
CASSFGTGAYEQYF
TGCGCCAGCAGCTTCGGGACGGGGGCCTACGAGCAGTACTTC
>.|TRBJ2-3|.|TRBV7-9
CASSLYERDTQYF
TGTGCCAGCAGCTTATATGAGCGGGATACGCAGTATTTT
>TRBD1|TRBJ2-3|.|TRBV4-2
CASSQDGTGNLDTQYF
TGTGCCAGCAGCCAAGACGGGACAGGGAATCTAGATACGCAGTATTTT
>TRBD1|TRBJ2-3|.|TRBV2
CASTGTGITDTQYF
TGTGCCAGCACCGGGACAGGGATCACAGATACGCAGTATTTT
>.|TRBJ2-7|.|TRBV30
CAWSVQASYEQYF
TGTGCCTGGAGTGTACAAGCGAGCTACGAGCAGTACTTC
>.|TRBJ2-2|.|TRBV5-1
CASSPGLRAGELFF
.
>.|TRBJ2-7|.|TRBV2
CASSDGGKKYF
TGTGCCAGCAGTGATGGGGGGAAAAAGTACTTC
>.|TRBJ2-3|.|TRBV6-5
CASSLGRRADTQYF
TGTGCCAGCAGCCTGGGACGGAGGGCAGATACGCAGTATTTT
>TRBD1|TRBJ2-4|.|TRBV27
CASRPRGQSKNIQYF
TGTGCCAGCAGACCCAGGGGGCAATCCAAAAACATTCAGTACTTC
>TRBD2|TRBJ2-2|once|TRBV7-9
CASSLGFREGPNTGELFF
TGTGCCAGCAGCTTAGGTTTCCGGGAGGGCCCGAACACCGGGGAGCTGTTTTTT
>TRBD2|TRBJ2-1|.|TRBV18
CASSALAGGLSEQFF
TGTGCCAGCTCAGCATTAGCGGGGGGGCTGAGTGAGCAGTTCTTC
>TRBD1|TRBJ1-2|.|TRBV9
CASSPRDRGLLSPYGYTF
TGTGCCAGCAGCCCCCGGGACAGGGGGCTTCTCTCCCCCTATGGCTACACCTTC
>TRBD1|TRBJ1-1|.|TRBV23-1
CASSRWTGSNTEAFF
TGCGCCAGCAGTCGTTGGACAGGGTCGAACACTGAAGCTTTCTTT
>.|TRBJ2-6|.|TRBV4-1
CASSLGPPTTSGANVLTF
TGCGCCAGCAGCCTGGGACCGCCGACGACCTCTGGGGCCAACGTCCTGACTTTC
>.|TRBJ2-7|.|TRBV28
CASSLGLTYEQYF
TGTGCCAGCAGTTTGGGCCTTACCTACGAGCAGTACTTC
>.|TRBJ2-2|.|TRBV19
CASRWGNTGELFF
TGTGCCAGCCGATGGGGGAACACCGGGGAGCTGTTTTTT
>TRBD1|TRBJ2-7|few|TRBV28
CASGGQGALEQYF
TGTGCCAGCGGGGGCCAGGGGGCCCTTGAGCAGTACTTC
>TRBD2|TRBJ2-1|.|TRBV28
CASREGLIDEQFF
TGTGCCAGTAGGGAGGGCCTCATCGATGAGCAGTTCTTC
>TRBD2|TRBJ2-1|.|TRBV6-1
CASRTSGSFNEQFF
TGTGCCAGCCGGACTAGCGGGAGTTTCAATGAGCAGTTCTTC
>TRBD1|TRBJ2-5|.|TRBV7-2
CASSLEAGGGGWSQYF
TGTGCCAGCAGCTTAGAGGCAGGGGGCGGCGGATGGTCCCAGTACTTC
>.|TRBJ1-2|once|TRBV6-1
CASSVRVRGYTF
TGTGCCAGCAGTGTTAGGGTGCGGGGCTACACCTTC
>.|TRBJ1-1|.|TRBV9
CASSGTREGYYTEAFF
TGTGCCAGCAGCGGAACGAGGGAGGGGTACTACACTGAAGCTTTCTTT
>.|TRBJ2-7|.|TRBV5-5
CASSLEQGLISYEQYF
TGTGCCAGCAGCTTGGAGCAGGGTTTGATTTCCTACGAGCAGTACTTC
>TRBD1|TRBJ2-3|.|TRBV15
CATSRDGTVTDTQYF
TGTGCCACCAGCAGAGATGGGACAGTCACAGATACGCAGTATTTT
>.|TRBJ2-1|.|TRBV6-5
CASSYYGGSEQFF
TGTGCCAGCAGTTACTATGGAGGGAGTGAGCAGTTCTTC
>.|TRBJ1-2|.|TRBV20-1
CSARSGYGYTF
TGCAGTGCTAGGTCAGGCTATGGCTACACCTTC
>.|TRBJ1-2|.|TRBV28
CASSLGGLYGYTF
TGTGCCAGCAGCTTAGGGGGTCTTTATGGCTACACCTTC
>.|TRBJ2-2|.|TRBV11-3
CASSLAGWGNTGELFF
TGTGCCAGCAGCTTAGCCGGGTGGGGGAACACCGGGGAGCTGTTTTTT
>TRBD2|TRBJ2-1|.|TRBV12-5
CASGPPLAGGPNEQFF
TGTGCTAGTGGTCCTCCGTTAGCGGGAGGGCCCAATGAGCAGTTCTTC
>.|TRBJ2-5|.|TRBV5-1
CASSLALGSVQETQYF
TGCGCCAGCAGCTTGGCCCTGGGGTCAGTCCAAGAGACCCAGTACTTC
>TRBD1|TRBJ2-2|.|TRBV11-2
CASSQLDRVNFGELFF
TGTGCCAGCAGCCAGCTAGACAGGGTGAATTTCGGGGAGCTGTTTTTT